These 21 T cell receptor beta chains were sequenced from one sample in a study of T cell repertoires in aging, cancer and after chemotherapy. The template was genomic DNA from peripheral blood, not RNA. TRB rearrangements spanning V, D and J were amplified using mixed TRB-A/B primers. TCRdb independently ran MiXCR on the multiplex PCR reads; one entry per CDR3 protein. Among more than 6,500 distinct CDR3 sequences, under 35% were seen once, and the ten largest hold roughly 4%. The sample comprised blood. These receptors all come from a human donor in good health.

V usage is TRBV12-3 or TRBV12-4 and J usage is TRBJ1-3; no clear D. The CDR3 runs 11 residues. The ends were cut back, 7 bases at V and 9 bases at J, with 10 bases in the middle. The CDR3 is CASTTGPTIYF. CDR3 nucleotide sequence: TGTGCCAGCACCACCGGACCCACCATATATTTT.

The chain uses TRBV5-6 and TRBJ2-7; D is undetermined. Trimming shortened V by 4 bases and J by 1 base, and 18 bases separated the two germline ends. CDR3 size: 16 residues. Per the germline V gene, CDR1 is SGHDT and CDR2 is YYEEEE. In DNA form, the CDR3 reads TGTGCCAGCAGCCTCCGGACCTCCCACCCATCCTACGAGCAGTACTTC. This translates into CASSLRTSHPSYEQYF.

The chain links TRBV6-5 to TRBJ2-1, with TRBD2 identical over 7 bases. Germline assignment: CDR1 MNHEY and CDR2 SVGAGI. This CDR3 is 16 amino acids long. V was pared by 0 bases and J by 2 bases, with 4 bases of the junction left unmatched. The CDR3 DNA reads TGTGCCAGCAGTTACTCGAGTCGGGGGGCCTACAATGAGCAGTTCTTC. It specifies CASSYSSRGAYNEQFF.

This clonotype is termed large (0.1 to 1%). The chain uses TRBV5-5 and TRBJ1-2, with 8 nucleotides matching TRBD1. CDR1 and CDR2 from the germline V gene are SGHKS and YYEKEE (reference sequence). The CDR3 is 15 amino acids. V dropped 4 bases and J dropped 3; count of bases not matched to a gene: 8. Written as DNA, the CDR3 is TGTGCCAGCAGCCTCCGGACAGGGACCGACTATGGCTACACCTTC. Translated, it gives CASSLRTGTDYGYTF.

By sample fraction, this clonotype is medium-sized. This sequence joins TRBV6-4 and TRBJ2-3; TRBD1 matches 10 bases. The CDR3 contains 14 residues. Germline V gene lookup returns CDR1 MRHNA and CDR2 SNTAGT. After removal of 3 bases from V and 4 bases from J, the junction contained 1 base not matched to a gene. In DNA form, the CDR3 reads TGTGCCAGCAGTGAGACAGGGGGCGCAGATACGCAGTATTTT. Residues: CASSETGGADTQYF.

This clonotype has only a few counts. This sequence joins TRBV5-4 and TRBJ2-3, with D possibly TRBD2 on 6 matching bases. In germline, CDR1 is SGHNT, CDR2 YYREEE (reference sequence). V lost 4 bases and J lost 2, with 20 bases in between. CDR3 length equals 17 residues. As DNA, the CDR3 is TGTGCCAGCAGCAGCCTCTCTGGCGGGGCTAACACAGATACGCAGTATTTT. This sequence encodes CASSSLSGGANTDTQYF.

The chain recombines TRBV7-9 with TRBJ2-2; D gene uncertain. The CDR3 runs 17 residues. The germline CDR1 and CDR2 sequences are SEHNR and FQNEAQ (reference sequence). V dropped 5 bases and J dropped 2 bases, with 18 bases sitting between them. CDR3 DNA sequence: TGTGCCAGCAGCCAACCTACACTTACGATAAACACCGGGGAGCTGTTTTTT. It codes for CASSQPTLTINTGELFF.

CDR3: CAWGSGGTGAEKLFF. The CDR3 DNA is TGTGCCTGGGGCTCTGGAGGGACAGGGGCTGAAAAACTGTTTTTT. The V call is TRBV30, the J call TRBJ1-4; 10 nucleotides match TRBD1. CDR1 is GTSNPN and CDR2 is SVGIG in the germline V gene (reference sequence). This CDR3 has 15 amino acids. V was pared by 5 bases and J by 7 bases, with 10 bases of the junction left unmatched.

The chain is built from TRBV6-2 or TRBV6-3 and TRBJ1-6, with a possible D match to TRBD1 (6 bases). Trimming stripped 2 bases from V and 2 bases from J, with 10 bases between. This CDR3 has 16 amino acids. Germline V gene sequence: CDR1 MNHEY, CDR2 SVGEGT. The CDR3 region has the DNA TGTGCCAGCAGTTACCGGGCAGGGGCCTATAATTCACCCCTCCACTTT. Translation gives CASSYRAGAYNSPLHF.

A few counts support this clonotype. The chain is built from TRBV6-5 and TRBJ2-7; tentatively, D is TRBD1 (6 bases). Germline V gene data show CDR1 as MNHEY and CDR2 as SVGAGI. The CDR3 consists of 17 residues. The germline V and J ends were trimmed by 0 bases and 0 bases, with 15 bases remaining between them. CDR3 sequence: CASSYSIQGANSYEQYF. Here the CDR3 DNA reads TGTGCCAGCAGTTACTCCATACAGGGTGCAAACTCCTACGAGCAGTACTTC.

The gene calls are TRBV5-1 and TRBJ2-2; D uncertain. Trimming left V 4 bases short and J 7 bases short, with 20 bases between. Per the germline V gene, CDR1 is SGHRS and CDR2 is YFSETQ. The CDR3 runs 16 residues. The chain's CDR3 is CASSLRTAGKNGELFF. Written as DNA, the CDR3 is TGCGCCAGCAGCCTGAGAACAGCAGGCAAGAACGGGGAGCTGTTTTTT.

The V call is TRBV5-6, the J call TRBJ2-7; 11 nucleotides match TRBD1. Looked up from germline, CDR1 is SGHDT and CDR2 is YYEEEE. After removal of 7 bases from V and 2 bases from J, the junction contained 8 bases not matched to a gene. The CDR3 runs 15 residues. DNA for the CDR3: TGTGCCAGCCACGTCCTGGGACAGGGGGCCTACGAGCAGTACTTC. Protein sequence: CASHVLGQGAYEQYF.

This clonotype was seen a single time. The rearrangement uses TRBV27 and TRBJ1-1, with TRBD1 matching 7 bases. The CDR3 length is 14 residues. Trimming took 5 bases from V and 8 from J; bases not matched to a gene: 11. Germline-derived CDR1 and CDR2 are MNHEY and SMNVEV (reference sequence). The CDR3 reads CASSTRGLLGEAFF. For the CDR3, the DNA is TGTGCCAGCAGTACAAGGGGGCTGCTTGGGGAAGCTTTCTTT.

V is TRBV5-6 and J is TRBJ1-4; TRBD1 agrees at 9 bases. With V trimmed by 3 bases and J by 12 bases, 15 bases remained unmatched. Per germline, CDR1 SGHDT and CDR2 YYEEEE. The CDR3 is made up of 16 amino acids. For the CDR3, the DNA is TGTGCCAGCAGCTCCGCAGGACAGGGGAGGAAGGAAGAACTGTTTTTT. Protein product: CASSSAGQGRKEELFF.

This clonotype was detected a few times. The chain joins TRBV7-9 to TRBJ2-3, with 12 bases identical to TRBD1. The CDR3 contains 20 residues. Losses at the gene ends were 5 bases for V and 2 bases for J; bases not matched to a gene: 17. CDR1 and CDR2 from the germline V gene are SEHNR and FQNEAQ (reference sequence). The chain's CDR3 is CASSPMGQGASSGITDTQYF. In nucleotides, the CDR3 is TGTGCCAGCAGCCCCATGGGACAGGGGGCCTCTAGCGGGATCACAGATACGCAGTATTTT.

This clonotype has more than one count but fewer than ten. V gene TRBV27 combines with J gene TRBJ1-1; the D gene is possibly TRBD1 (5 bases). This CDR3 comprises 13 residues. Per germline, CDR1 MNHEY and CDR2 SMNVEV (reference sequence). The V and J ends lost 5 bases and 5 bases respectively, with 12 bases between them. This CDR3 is CASSEAGGTEAFF. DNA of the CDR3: TGTGCCAGCAGTGAGGCCGGGGGAACTGAAGCTTTCTTT.

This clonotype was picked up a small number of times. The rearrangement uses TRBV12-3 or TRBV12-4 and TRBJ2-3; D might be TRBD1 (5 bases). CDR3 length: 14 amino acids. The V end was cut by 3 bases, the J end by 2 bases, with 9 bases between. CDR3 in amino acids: CASSFPGNTDTQYF. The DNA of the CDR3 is TGTGCCAGCAGTTTCCCAGGGAACACAGATACGCAGTATTTT.

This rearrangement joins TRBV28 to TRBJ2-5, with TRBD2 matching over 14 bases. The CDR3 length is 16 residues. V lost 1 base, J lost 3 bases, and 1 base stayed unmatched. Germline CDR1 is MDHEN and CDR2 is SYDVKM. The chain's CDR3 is CASSLSGLAGEETQYF. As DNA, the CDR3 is TGTGCCAGCAGTTTATCGGGACTAGCGGGGGAAGAGACCCAGTACTTC. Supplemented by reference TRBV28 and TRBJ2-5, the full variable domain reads DVKVTQSSRYLVKRTGEKVFLECVQDMDHENMFWYRQDPGLGLRLIYFSYDVKMKEKGDIPEGYSVSREKKERFSLILESASTNQTSMYLCASSLSGLAGEETQYFGPGTRLLVL.

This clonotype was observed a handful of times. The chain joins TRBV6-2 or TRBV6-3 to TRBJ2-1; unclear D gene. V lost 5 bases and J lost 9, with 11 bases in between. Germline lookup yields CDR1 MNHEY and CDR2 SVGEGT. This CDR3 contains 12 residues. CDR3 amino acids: CASSPPGPEQFF. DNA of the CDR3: TGTGCCAGCAGTCCTCCCGGGCCTGAGCAGTTCTTC.

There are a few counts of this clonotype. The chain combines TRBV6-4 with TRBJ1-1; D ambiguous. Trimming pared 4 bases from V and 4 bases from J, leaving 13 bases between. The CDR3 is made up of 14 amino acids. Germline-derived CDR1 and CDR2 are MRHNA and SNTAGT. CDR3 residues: CASSVDGEGTEAFF. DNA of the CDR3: TGTGCCAGCAGTGTCGACGGAGAGGGCACTGAAGCTTTCTTT.

CDR3 in DNA: TGTGCCACGACCAGGAACAGGGCAGAGCCCCAGCATTTT. It is translated as CATTRNRAEPQHF. This sequence joins TRBV7-9 and TRBJ1-5; possible D gene TRBD1, 6 bases. The CDR3 runs 13 residues. The V gene's germline CDR1 is SEHNR and CDR2 FQNEAQ (reference sequence). Trimming removed 10 bases at V and 8 bases at J, with 18 bases between.